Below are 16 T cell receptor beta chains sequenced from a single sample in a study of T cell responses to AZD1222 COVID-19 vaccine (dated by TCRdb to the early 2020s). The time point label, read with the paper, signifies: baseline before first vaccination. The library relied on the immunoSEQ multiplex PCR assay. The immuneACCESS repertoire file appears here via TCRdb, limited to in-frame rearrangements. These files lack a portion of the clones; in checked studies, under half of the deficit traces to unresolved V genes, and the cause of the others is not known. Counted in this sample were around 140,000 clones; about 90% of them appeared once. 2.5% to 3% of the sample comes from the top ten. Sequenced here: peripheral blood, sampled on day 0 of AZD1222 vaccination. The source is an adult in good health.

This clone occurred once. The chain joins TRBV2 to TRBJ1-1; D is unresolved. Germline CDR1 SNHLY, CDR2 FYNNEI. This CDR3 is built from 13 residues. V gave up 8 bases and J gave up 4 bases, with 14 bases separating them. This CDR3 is CASQVRRSTEAFF. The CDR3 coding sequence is TGTGCCAGCCAGGTCAGGCGGAGCACTGAAGCTTTCTTT.

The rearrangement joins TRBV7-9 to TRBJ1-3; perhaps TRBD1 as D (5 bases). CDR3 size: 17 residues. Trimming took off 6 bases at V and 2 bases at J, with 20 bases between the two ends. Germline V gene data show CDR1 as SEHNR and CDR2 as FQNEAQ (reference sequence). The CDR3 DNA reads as TGTGCCAGCAGTCGGGATCGGGGCCGAAACCCTGGAAACACCATATATTTT. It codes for CASSRDRGRNPGNTIYF. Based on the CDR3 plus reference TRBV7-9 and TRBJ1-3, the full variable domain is DTGVSQNPRHKITKRGQNVTFRCDPISEHNRLYWYRQTLGQGPEFLTYFQNEAQLEKSRLLSDRFSAERPKGSFSTLEIQRTEQGDSAMYLCASSRDRGRNPGNTIYFGEGSWLTVV.

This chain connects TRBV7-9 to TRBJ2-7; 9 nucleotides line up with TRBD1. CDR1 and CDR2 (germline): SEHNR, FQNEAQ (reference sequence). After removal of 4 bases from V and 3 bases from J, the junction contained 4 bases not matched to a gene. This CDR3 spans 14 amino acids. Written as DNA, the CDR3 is TGTGCCAGCAGCTCCTACAGGGGGCTCTACGAGCAGTACTTC. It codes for CASSSYRGLYEQYF.

The CDR3 DNA sequence: TGTGCCAGCAGTTTAACGGCTTCAGGGAACTACGAGCAGTACTTC. Its translation: CASSLTASGNYEQYF. The V and J genes are TRBV6-5 and TRBJ2-7; tentative D call: TRBD1 (5 bases). V was pared by 4 bases and J by 3 bases, with 16 bases between. Germline-derived CDR1 and CDR2 are MNHEY and SVGAGI. The CDR3 extends over 15 amino acids.

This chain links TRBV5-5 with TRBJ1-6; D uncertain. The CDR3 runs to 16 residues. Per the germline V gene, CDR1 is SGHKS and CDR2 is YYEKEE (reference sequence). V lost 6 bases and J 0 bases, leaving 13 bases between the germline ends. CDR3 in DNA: TGTGCCAGCACCCAGTCCCTCAGCTCCTATAATTCACCCCTCCACTTT. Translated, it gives CASTQSLSSYNSPLHF. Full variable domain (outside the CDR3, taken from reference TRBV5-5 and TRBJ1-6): DAGVTQSPTHLIKTRGQQVTLRCSPISGHKSVSWYQQVLGQGPQFIFQYYEKEERGRGNFPDRFSARQFPNYSSELNVNALLLGDSALYLCASTQSLSSYNSPLHFGNGTRLTVT.

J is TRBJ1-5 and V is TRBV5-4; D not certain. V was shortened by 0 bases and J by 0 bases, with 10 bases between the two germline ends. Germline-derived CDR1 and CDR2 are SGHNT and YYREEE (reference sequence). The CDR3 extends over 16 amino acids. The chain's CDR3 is CASSLGGPSSNQPQHF. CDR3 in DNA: TGTGCCAGCAGCTTGGGAGGGCCGAGTAGCAATCAGCCCCAGCATTTT.

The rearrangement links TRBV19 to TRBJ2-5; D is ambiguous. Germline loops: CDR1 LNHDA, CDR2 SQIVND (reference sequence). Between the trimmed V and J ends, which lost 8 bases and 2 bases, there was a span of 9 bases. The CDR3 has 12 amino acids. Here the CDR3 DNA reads TGTGCCAGTGCCGGGCAGCAAGAGACCCAGTACTTC. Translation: CASAGQQETQYF.

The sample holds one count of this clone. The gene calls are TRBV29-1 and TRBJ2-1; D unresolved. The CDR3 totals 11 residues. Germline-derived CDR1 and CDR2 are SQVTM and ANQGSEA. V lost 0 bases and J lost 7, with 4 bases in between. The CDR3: CSVEEGNEQFF. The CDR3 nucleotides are TGCAGCGTTGAAGAGGGTAATGAGCAGTTCTTC.

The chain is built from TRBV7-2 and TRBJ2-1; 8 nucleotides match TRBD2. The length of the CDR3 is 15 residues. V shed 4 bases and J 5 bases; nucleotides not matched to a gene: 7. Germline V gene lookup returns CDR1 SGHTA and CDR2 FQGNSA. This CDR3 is CASSSRRGADNEQFF. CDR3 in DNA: TGTGCCAGCAGCTCGAGGCGGGGGGCGGACAATGAGCAGTTCTTC.

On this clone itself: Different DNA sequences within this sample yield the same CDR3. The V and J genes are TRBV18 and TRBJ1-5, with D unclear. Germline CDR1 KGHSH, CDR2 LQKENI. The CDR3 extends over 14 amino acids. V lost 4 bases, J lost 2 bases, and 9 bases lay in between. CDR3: CASSLGTGNQPQHF. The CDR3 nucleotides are TGTGCCAGCTCACTCGGAACAGGCAATCAGCCCCAGCATTTT.

This chain's CDR3 is CASSWERDRGYTEAFF. The CDR3 nucleotides read TGTGCCAGTTCATGGGAGCGGGACAGGGGGTACACTGAAGCTTTCTTT. The chain uses TRBV19 and TRBJ1-1; the match to TRBD1 covers 11 bases. CDR1 and CDR2 from the germline V gene are LNHDA and SQIVND (reference sequence). V was pared by 8 bases and J by 3 bases, with 11 bases of the junction left unmatched. The CDR3 has 16 residues.

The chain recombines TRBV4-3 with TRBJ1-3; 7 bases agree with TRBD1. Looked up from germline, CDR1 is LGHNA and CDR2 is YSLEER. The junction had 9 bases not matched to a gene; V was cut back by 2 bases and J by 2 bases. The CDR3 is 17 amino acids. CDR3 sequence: CASSQQRDREAGNTIYF. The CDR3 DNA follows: TGCGCCAGCAGCCAACAGAGGGACAGAGAAGCTGGAAACACCATATATTTT.

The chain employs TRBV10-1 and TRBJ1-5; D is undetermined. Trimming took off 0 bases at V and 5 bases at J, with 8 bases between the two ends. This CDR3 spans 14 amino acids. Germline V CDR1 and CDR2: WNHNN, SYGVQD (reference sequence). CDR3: CASSESNGYQPQHF. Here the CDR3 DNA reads TGCGCCAGCAGTGAGTCCAACGGATATCAGCCCCAGCATTTT.

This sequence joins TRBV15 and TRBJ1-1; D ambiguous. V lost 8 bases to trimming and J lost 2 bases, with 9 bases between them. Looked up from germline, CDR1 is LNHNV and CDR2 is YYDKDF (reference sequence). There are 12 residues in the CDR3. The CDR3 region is CATRRSNTEAFF. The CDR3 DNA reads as TGTGCCACCCGGAGGAGCAACACTGAAGCTTTCTTT.

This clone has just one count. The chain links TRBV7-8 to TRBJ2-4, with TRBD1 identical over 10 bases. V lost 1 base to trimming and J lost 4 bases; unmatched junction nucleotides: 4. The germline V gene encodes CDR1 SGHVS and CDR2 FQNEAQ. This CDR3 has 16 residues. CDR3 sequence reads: CASSLVGTGDKNIQYF. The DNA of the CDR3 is TGTGCCAGCAGCTTAGTAGGGACAGGGGATAAAAACATTCAGTACTTC.

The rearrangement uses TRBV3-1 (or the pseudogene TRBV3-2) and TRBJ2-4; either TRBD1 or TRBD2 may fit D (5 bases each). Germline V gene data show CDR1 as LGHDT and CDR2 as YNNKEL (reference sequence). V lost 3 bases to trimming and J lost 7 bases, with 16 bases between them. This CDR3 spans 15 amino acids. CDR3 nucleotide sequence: TGTGCCAGCAGCCATGGGGGAACGTTGGGGAACATTCAGTACTTC. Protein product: CASSHGGTLGNIQYF.